This T cell receptor (beta chain) derives from a study of T cells in Graves' hyperthyroidism and ophthalmopathy. Amplified TCR beta CDR3 regions derived from RNA transcripts. Carried out on the TCR CDR3, a first-round RT-PCR used the HTBI primer set. From the multiplex PCR reads, TCRdb called clonotypes with MiXCR, one entry per CDR3 protein. The sample carries 600,000 to 650,000 distinct CDR3 sequences, more than 20% recorded once. This clonotype has just a few counts. The antigen is unknown. Looked up from germline, CDR1 is GTSNPN and CDR2 is SVGIG (reference sequence). The CDR3 length is 11 residues. V dropped 5 bases and J dropped 2 bases, with 6 bases sitting between them. The study based diagnoses on clinical symptoms, serum thyroxine and TRAb, thyroid ultrasound and orbital computed tomography. General study results and limits: Most thyroid clonotypes expanded above 0.001 were also detected in blood.

The sample comprised blood. The chain combines TRBV30 with TRBJ1-1; D is unclear. This clonotype was sampled from a man between 25 and 39 years old with Graves' ophthalmopathy. The CDR3 nucleotides read TGTGCCTGGGCTGTTAACACTGAAGCTTTCTTT. As protein: CAWAVNTEAFF.